These 8 T cell receptor beta chains were sequenced from one sample in a study of T-cell memory formation after mild COVID-19. Each CDR3 protein gets one entry after TCRdb re-called the 5' RACE reads with MiXCR. The sample holds about 470,000 distinct CDR3 sequences, around a sixth seen once. The sequenced sample was PBMCs or a T cell subset sorted from them (not recorded which). These receptors came from an adult woman who had mild COVID-19 (a few samples of this study predate the infection). Cell type and time point are not known.

The chain joins TRBV4-3 to TRBJ2-7, with D possibly matching TRBD1 (6 bases). Looked up from germline, CDR1 is LGHNA and CDR2 is YSLEER. The CDR3 is 16 residues long. Trimming took 4 bases from V and 1 from J, leaving 17 bases between them. CDR3 in DNA: TGCGCCAGCAGCCTCCACGGGCAGGACAGATCCTACGAGCAGTACTTC. Encoded protein: CASSLHGQDRSYEQYF.

Written as DNA, the CDR3 is TGTGCCTGGAGCGGTGGGCCCGTCGACTACGAGCAGTACTTC. Its protein is CAWSGGPVDYEQYF. This sequence joins TRBV30 and TRBJ2-7; no reliable D call. The V end was cut by 3 bases, the J end by 3 bases, with 15 bases between. Germline-derived CDR1 and CDR2 are GTSNPN and SVGIG (reference sequence). This CDR3 region has 14 residues.

A few counts support this clonotype. This chain joins TRBV4-1 and TRBJ2-3; no firm D call. V dropped 1 base and J dropped 8 bases, with 10 bases sitting between them. Germline V gene sequence: CDR1 MGHRA, CDR2 YSYEKL. The CDR3 runs to 13 residues. CDR3: CASSQGEKRTQYF. Written as DNA, the CDR3 is TGCGCCAGCAGCCAAGGAGAAAAGCGTACGCAGTATTTT.

The sample holds a few counts of this clonotype. This sequence joins TRBV20-1 and TRBJ2-3, with TRBD2 identical over 15 bases. The CDR3 runs to 17 residues. The junction had 9 bases not matched to a gene; V was cut back by 1 base and J by 7 bases. Germline V gene lookup returns CDR1 DFQATT and CDR2 SNEGSKA (reference sequence). CDR3 in amino acids: CSARATSGLAGGYTQYF. CDR3 sequence (DNA): TGCAGTGCTAGAGCGACCTCCGGACTAGCGGGGGGGTATACGCAGTATTTT.

J is TRBJ1-2 and V is TRBV7-8; D gene unclear. Germline-derived CDR1 and CDR2 are SGHVS and FQNEAQ. The CDR3 contains 13 residues. Trimming cost V 10 bases and J 3 bases, with 15 bases left between them. The CDR3 loop is CATVSLADYGYTF. CDR3 DNA: TGTGCCACGGTATCCCTTGCAGACTATGGCTACACCTTC.

The sample holds many counts of this clonotype. This chain uses TRBV9 with TRBJ2-6; tentative D call: TRBD1 (5 bases). CDR3 length equals 17 residues. The V and J ends lost 4 bases and 2 bases respectively, with 16 bases between them. The germline V gene encodes CDR1 SGDLS and CDR2 YYNGEE. The CDR3 DNA reads TGTGCCAGCAGCCCCCCCTTATGGGGCGCTGGGGCCAACGTCCTGACTTTC. Translation: CASSPPLWGAGANVLTF.

This clonotype was counted a few times. V gene TRBV6-1 combines with J gene TRBJ2-6, with D possibly matching TRBD1 (6 bases). Germline V gene data show CDR1 as MNHNS and CDR2 as SASEGT. The germline V and J ends were trimmed by 6 bases and 2 bases, with 11 bases remaining between them. CDR3 length equals 15 residues. The CDR3 DNA sequence: TGTGCCAGCAGCAAACAGGGAACTGGGGCCAACGTCCTGACTTTC. The encoded protein is CASSKQGTGANVLTF.

This clonotype was found a few times. The J gene is TRBJ1-1, the V gene TRBV9; weak D call: TRBD1 (5 bases). CDR3 length: 14 amino acids. The V end lost 4 bases, the J end lost 4 bases, and 14 bases lay between the germline ends. Germline V gene lookup returns CDR1 SGDLS and CDR2 YYNGEE. As DNA, the CDR3 is TGTGCCAGCAGCCCTTGGGGGGGAGGCACTGAAGCTTTCTTT. As protein: CASSPWGGGTEAFF.